This TCR beta chain derives from a study of blood T cell repertoires in COVID-19. The germline V gene has CDR1 MNHEY and CDR2 SMNVEV (reference sequence). V shed 7 bases and J shed 0 bases, with 25 bases lying between them. This CDR3 contains 20 residues. Clones were read by immunoSEQ multiplex PCR, and TCRdb kept only the in-frame ones, dropping some. The sample consists of about 190,000 clones, around 83% of them appearing once. This sequence joins TRBV27 and TRBJ1-6, with D unresolved. The TCR was taken from a woman in her thirties or forties with acute or convalescent COVID-19. The sequenced sample consisted of peripheral blood. This chain's CDR3 is CASKKRPGRAVSSYNSPLHF. The DNA for the CDR3 is TGTGCCAGCAAGAAAAGACCCGGGAGAGCTGTTAGCTCCTATAATTCACCCCTCCACTTT.